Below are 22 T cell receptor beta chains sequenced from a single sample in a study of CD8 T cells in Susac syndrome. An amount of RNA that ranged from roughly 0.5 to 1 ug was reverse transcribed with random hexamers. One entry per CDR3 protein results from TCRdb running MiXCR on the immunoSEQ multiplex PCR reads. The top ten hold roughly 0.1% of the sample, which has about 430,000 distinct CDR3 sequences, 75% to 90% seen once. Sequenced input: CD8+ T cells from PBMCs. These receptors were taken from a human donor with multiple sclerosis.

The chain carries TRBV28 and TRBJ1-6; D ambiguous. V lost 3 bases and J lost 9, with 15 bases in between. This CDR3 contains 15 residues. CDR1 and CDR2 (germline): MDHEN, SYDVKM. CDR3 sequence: CASSFGAGIVSPLHF. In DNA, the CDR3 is TGTGCCAGCAGTTTCGGAGCGGGAATTGTTTCACCCCTCCACTTT. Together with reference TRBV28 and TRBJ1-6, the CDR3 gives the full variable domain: DVKVTQSSRYLVKRTGEKVFLECVQDMDHENMFWYRQDPGLGLRLIYFSYDVKMKEKGDIPEGYSVSREKKERFSLILESASTNQTSMYLCASSFGAGIVSPLHFGNGTRLTVT.

Here the CDR3 DNA reads TGTGCCAGCAGTTTCCAAGGCGGGAAGGGCTACGAGCAGTACTTC. It specifies CASSFQGGKGYEQYF. This sequence joins TRBV27 and TRBJ2-7, with D perhaps TRBD2 (6 bases). This CDR3 is 15 amino acids long. Trimming took off 3 bases at V and 3 bases at J, with 15 bases between the two ends. Looked up from germline, CDR1 is MNHEY and CDR2 is SMNVEV (reference sequence).

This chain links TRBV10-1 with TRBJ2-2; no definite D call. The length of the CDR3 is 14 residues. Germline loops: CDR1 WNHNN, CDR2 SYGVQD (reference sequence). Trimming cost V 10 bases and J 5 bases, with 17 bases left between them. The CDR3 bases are TGCGCCACCCAAACGTCCAGGAAAACCGGGGAGCTGTTTTTT. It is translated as CATQTSRKTGELFF.

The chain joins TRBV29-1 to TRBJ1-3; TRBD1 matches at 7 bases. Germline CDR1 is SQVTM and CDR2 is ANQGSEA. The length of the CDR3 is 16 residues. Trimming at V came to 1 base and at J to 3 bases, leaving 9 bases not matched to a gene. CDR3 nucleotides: TGCAGCGTTGAAGTATGGGCAGGGGGAAGTGGAAACACCATATATTTT. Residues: CSVEVWAGGSGNTIYF. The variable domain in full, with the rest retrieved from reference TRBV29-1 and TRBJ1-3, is SAVISQKPSRDICQRGTSLTIQCQVDSQVTMMFWYRQQPGQSLTLIATANQGSEATYESGFVIDKFPISRPNLTFSTLTVSNMSPEDSSIYLCSVEVWAGGSGNTIYFGEGSWLTVV.

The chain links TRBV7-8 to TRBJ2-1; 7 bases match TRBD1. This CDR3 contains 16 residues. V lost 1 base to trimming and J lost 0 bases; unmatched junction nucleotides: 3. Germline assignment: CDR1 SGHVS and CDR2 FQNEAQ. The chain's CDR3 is CASSLGQGISYNEQFF. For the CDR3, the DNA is TGTGCCAGCAGCTTAGGACAGGGAATCTCCTACAATGAGCAGTTCTTC.

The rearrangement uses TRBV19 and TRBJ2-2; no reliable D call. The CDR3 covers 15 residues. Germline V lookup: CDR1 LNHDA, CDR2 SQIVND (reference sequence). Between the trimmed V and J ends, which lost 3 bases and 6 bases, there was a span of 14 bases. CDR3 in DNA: TGTGCCAGTAGTATTAGTATCAAGGACGCCGGGGAGCTGTTTTTT. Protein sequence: CASSISIKDAGELFF.

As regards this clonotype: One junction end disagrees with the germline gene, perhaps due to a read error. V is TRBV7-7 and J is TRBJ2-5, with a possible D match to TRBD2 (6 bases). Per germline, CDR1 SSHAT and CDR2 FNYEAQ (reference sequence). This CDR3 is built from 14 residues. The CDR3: CASSWGTGEETQYF. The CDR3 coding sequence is TGTGCTAGCAGCTGGGGGACGGGAGAAGAGACCCAGTACTTC.

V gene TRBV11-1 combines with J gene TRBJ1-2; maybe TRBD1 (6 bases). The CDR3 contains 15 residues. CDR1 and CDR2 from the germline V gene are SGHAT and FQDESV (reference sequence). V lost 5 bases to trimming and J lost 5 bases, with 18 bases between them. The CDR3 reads CASSPHGQSPYGYTF. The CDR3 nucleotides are TGTGCCAGCAGCCCCCACGGACAGAGTCCTTATGGCTACACCTTC.

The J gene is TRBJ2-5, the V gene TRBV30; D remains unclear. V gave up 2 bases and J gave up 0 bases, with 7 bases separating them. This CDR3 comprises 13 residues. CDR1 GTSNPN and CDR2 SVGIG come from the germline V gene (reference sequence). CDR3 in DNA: TGTGCCTGGAGTCTCGTCTACCAAGAGACCCAGTACTTC. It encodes CAWSLVYQETQYF.

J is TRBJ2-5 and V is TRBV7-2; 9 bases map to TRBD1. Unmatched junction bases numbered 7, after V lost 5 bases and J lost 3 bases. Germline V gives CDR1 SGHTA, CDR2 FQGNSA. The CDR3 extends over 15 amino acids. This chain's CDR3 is CASSPGQGGKETQYF. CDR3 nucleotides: TGTGCCAGCAGCCCGGGACAGGGAGGAAAAGAGACCCAGTACTTC.

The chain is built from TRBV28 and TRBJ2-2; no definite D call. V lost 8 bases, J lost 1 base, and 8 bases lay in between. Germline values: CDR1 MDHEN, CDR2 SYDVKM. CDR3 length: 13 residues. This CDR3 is CASSDWNTGELFF. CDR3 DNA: TGTGCCAGCTCAGACTGGAACACCGGGGAGCTGTTTTTT.

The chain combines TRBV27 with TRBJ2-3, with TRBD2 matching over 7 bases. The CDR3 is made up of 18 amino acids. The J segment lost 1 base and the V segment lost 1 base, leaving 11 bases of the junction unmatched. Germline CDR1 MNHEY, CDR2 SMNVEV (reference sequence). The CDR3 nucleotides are TGTGCCAGCAGTTTATGGGGGGGTTCTGGCGGCCGCACAGATACGCAGTATTTT. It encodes CASSLWGGSGGRTDTQYF.

CDR3 amino acids: CATGQPYEQYF. As DNA, the CDR3 is TGTGCCACAGGACAGCCCTACGAGCAGTACTTC. The chain couples TRBV3-1 to TRBJ2-7; D may be TRBD1 (6 bases). This CDR3 is built from 11 residues. Trimming took off 10 bases at V and 2 bases at J, with 9 bases between the two ends. Germline V gives CDR1 LGHDT, CDR2 YNNKEL (reference sequence).

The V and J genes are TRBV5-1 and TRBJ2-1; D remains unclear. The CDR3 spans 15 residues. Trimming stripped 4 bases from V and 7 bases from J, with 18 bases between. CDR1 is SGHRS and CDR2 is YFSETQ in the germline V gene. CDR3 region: CASSTDPGLSNEQFF. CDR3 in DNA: TGCGCCAGCAGCACCGACCCAGGTTTGTCGAATGAGCAGTTCTTC. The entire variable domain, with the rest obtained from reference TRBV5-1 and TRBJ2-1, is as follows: KAGVTQTPRYLIKTRGQQVTLSCSPISGHRSVSWYQQTPGQGLQFLFEYFSETQRNKGNFPGRFSGRQFSNSRSEMNVSTLELGDSALYLCASSTDPGLSNEQFFGPGTRLTVL.

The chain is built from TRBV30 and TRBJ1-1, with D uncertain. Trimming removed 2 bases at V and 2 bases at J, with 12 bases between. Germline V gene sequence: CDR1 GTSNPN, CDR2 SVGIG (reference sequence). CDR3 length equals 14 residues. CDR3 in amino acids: CAWSLSFGNTEAFF. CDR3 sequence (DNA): TGTGCCTGGAGTCTATCTTTTGGTAACACTGAAGCTTTCTTT.

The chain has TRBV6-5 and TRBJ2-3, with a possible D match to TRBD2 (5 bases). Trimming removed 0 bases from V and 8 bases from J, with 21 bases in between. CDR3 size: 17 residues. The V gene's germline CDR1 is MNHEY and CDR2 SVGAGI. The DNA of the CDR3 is TGTGCCAGCAGTTACTCCGAGGAGGCAGACCATAGGGTTACGCAGTATTTT. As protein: CASSYSEEADHRVTQYF.

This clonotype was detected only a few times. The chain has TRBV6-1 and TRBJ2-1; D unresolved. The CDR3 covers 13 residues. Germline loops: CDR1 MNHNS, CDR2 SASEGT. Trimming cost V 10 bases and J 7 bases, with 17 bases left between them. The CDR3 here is CAIRIAARNEQFF. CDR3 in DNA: TGTGCCATCCGGATCGCGGCGCGGAATGAGCAGTTCTTC.

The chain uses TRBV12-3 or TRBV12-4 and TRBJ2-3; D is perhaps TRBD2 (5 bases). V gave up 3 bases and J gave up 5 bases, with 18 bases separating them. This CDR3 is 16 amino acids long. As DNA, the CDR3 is TGTGCCAGCAGTTTTACTCGGAGCCCTGGAGGAGATACGCAGTATTTT. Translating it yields CASSFTRSPGGDTQYF.

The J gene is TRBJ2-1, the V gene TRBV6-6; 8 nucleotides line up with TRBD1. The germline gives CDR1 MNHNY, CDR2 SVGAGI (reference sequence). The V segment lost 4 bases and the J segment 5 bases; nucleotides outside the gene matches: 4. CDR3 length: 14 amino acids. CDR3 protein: CASSWTGKDNEQFF. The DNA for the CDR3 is TGTGCCAGCAGTTGGACAGGGAAGGACAATGAGCAGTTCTTC.

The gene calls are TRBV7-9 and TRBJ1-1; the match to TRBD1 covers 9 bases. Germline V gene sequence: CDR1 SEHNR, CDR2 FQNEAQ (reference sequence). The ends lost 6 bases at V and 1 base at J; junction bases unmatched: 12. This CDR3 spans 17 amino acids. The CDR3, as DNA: TGTGCCAGCAGGCCTCCGGGACAGGGAAGGGCGAACACTGAAGCTTTCTTT. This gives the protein CASRPPGQGRANTEAFF.

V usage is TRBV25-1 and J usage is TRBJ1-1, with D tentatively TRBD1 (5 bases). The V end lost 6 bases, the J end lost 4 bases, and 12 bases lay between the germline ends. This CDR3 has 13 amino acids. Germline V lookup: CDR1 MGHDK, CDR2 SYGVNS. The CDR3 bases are TGTGCCAGCAGAGGGGTTGCATTCACTGAAGCTTTCTTT. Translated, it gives CASRGVAFTEAFF.

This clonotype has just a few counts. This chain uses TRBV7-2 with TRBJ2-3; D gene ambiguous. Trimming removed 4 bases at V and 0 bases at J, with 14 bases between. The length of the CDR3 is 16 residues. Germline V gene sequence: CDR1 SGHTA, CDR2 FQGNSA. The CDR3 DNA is TGTGCCAGCAGCTCAGTGCTGGCGGTAAGCACAGATACGCAGTATTTT. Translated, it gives CASSSVLAVSTDTQYF.